This TCR beta chain was observed in a study of shared clonotypes between healthy human individuals. Across the whole study: Used for every donor were three CD4 naive, three CD4 memory, two CD8 naive and one CD8 memory plate.

Comment on this clone: The target antigen is unknown.

Germline V gives CDR1 MNHEY, CDR2 SVGAGI. The CDR3 has 16 residues. Between the trimmed V and J ends, which lost 0 bases and 1 base, there was a span of 11 bases. Some clones are missing from TCRdb's copy, which holds only in-frame ones; the method was immunoSEQ multiplex PCR. The sample carries millions of clones, 95% recorded once. General study findings and limits: The sharing of approximately 5.1% of naive CD4 clonotypes was seen across a few donors. Inspection by rarefaction showed sorted-subset sequencing to be incomplete despite large depth.

The TCR originated in a man aged 18 to 29 in good health. V gene TRBV6-5 combines with J gene TRBJ2-3; perhaps TRBD2 as D (6 bases). Material for sequencing was naive CD4+ T cells sorted from blood. Subset in this sample: CD45RA+ positively selected. The CDR3 DNA reads as TGTGCCAGCAGTTACTCATGGCGGGGTCGCACAGATACGCAGTATTTT. It yields the protein CASSYSWRGRTDTQYF.